Presented here are 13 T cell receptor beta chains from one specimen sequenced in a study of T cells in Graves' hyperthyroidism and ophthalmopathy. Amplification of TCR beta CDR3 regions used RNA as the template. The HTBI primer set was used in a first-round RT-PCR of the TCR CDR3. One entry per CDR3 protein, called by TCRdb with MiXCR from the multiplex PCR reads. The sample yields about 350,000 distinct CDR3 sequences, more than 11% seen once. The specimen was blood. The source is a woman under 40 with Graves' hyperthyroidism.

This clonotype was found many times. V and J are TRBV6-1 and TRBJ2-3; perhaps TRBD2 as D (6 bases). V was pared by 7 bases and J by 0 bases, with 8 bases between. Germline V gene data show CDR1 as MNHNS and CDR2 as SASEGT. The length of the CDR3 is 13 residues. CDR3 in DNA: TGTGCCAGCACGGAGGGAAGCACAGATACGCAGTATTTT. As protein: CASTEGSTDTQYF.

This clonotype was seen repeatedly, ten times or more. The chain couples TRBV2 to TRBJ1-1, with 7 bases matching TRBD1. With 4 bases clipped from V and 6 bases from J, the junction kept 5 bases outside the gene matches. CDR1 SNHLY and CDR2 FYNNEI come from the germline V gene. The CDR3 runs to 13 residues. CDR3 in DNA: TGTGCCAGCAGTGTTGAGGGGGCATCTGAAGCTTTCTTT. This gives the protein CASSVEGASEAFF.

This clonotype was observed a few times. The chain carries TRBV7-9 and TRBJ2-7; D is possibly TRBD1 (11 bases). This CDR3 is built from 18 residues. V was shortened by 5 bases and J by 2 bases, with 25 bases between the two germline ends. In germline, CDR1 is SEHNR, CDR2 FQNEAQ (reference sequence). The chain's CDR3 is CASSIAGTGGTSAYEQYF. The CDR3 coding sequence is TGTGCCAGCAGCATTGCCGGGACAGGGGGGACTAGCGCCTACGAGCAGTACTTC.

The J gene is TRBJ2-1, the V gene TRBV5-5; TRBD1 matches 8 bases. The CDR3 sequence is 17 residues long. Germline V gives CDR1 SGHKS, CDR2 YYEKEE (reference sequence). The ends lost 4 bases at V and 6 bases at J; junction bases unmatched: 15. The CDR3 sequence: CASSPYFSGQGGNEQFF. Written as DNA, the CDR3 is TGTGCCAGCAGCCCTTATTTTAGCGGACAGGGAGGCAATGAGCAGTTCTTC.

This clonotype has just a few counts. In nucleotides, the CDR3 is TGCAGTGCTCTAGCAGGCTACGAGCAGTACTTC. Amino acid sequence: CSALAGYEQYF. This chain connects TRBV20-1 to TRBJ2-7; TRBD2 is a possible D gene (5 bases). This CDR3 spans 11 amino acids. Germline CDR1 and CDR2: DFQATT and SNEGSKA (reference sequence). Deletions cut 5 bases from V and 3 bases from J, with 8 bases between.

J is TRBJ2-7 and V is TRBV30, with 10 bases fitting TRBD1. The germline gives CDR1 GTSNPN, CDR2 SVGIG (reference sequence). V lost 3 bases to trimming and J lost 6 bases; unmatched junction nucleotides: 11. The CDR3 has 15 amino acids. CDR3 protein: CAWRIIGTGVGEQYF. In nucleotides, the CDR3 is TGTGCCTGGAGGATAATTGGGACAGGGGTCGGCGAGCAGTACTTC.

Many counts were recorded for this clonotype. The chain has TRBV7-8 and TRBJ1-4; a weak D match, TRBD1 (5 bases). The CDR3 totals 14 residues. V lost 5 bases to trimming and J lost 5 bases, with 12 bases between them. Germline CDR1 reads SGHVS; CDR2 reads FQNEAQ. CDR3 sequence reads: CASSPSRGNEKLFF. For the CDR3, the DNA is TGTGCCAGCAGCCCGAGTCGGGGGAATGAAAAACTGTTTTTT.

The chain couples TRBV18 to TRBJ1-3; D unclear. CDR1 and CDR2 from the germline V gene are KGHSH and LQKENI. This CDR3 is built from 15 residues. The V gene lost 2 bases and the J gene lost 2 bases, with 10 bases spanning the gap. The CDR3 bases are TGTGCCAGCTCACCAAGGTGGACCGCTGGAAACACCATATATTTT. It yields the protein CASSPRWTAGNTIYF.

This clonotype was seen a few times. This chain uses TRBV20-1 with TRBJ2-2, with TRBD2 identical over 10 bases. Germline-derived CDR1 and CDR2 are DFQATT and SNEGSKA (reference sequence). The CDR3 runs 14 residues. J was trimmed by 5 bases and V by 7 bases; bases with no gene match: 7. The CDR3 DNA is TGCAGTGTACATCTAGCGGGAGATACCGGGGAGCTGTTTTTT. Its protein is CSVHLAGDTGELFF.

This clonotype was detected only a few times. The chain links TRBV29-1 to TRBJ2-3, with 10 bases lining up with TRBD1. Germline loops: CDR1 SQVTM, CDR2 ANQGSEA. The V and J ends lost 6 bases and 4 bases, in that order; junction bases with no gene match: 7. The length of the CDR3 is 14 residues. The CDR3 nucleotides are TGCAGCGTAGAACCGGGACAGGGGCCAGATACGCAGTATTTT. This encodes CSVEPGQGPDTQYF.

A note on this clonotype: A junction boundary mismatches the germline segment, possibly from a read error. The rearrangement links TRBV30 to TRBJ1-1; D possibly corresponds to TRBD1 (5 bases). Germline V gene data show CDR1 as GTSNPN and CDR2 as SVGIG (reference sequence). The CDR3 has 15 residues. The CDR3, as DNA: TGTGCCTGGAGACGGGCGGGGCAGGGAAGGAATGAAGCTCTCTTT. It specifies CAWRRAGQGRNEALF.

This clonotype was seen ten or more times. This chain uses TRBV2 with TRBJ1-6; 7 bases align to TRBD1. V lost 3 bases and J lost 10; bases outside the gene matches: 9. The CDR3 sequence is 15 residues long. CDR1 is SNHLY, CDR2 FYNNEI, per germline. CDR3 nucleotides: TGTGCCAGCAGTGATGACAGGGCCAGGGGATCACCCCTCCACTTT. It encodes CASSDDRARGSPLHF.

In this sample, this clonotype turned up a few times. This chain uses TRBV20-1 with TRBJ2-1, with 11 bases that match TRBD1. The CDR3 consists of 15 residues. The junction had 6 bases not matched to a gene; V was cut back by 4 bases and J by 4 bases. Germline V gene data show CDR1 as DFQATT and CDR2 as SNEGSKA (reference sequence). The DNA of the CDR3 is TGCAGTGCTAAAGAGGACAGGGGGCCTTACAATGAGCAGTTCTTC. It encodes CSAKEDRGPYNEQFF.